This TCR beta chain was sequenced in a study of cytomegalovirus exposure and HLA in healthy donors. Notes on the study in general: Donors were assumed by presence/absence analyses to have roughly uniform sequencing depth.

V lost 6 bases and J lost 6; bases outside the gene matches: 5. The length of the CDR3 is 13 residues. CDR1 and CDR2 (germline): KGHSH, LQKENI. PCR amplification relied on 60 Vbeta primers (plus 13 Jbeta primers). Repertoires were generated with immunoSEQ multiplex PCR, while TCRdb's copy carries only in-frame clones and drops some. Altogether roughly 180,000 clones are present, roughly 85% being singletons, with the ten largest covering 1%. A note on this clone: As yet, its antigen is unknown.

This receptor was taken from a boy between 2 and 10 years old in good health and CMV-seronegative. Input material: PBMCs. The gene calls are TRBV18 and TRBJ1-2; 9 nucleotides align to TRBD1. The CDR3 protein is CASSQQGADGYTF. As DNA, the CDR3 is TGTGCCAGCTCTCAACAGGGGGCCGATGGCTACACCTTC.